What follows are 31 T cell receptor beta chains derived from one specimen sequenced in a study of T cells in Graves' hyperthyroidism and ophthalmopathy. There were TCR beta CDR3 regions amplified from RNA transcripts. The HTBI primer set drove a first-round RT-PCR of the TCR CDR3. TCRdb itself ran the multiplex PCR reads through MiXCR, one entry per CDR3 protein. The data hold 95,000 to 110,000 distinct CDR3 sequences, with about 45% observed a single time. Sequences were obtained from blood. Receptors originate from a man aged 35 to 55 with Graves' hyperthyroidism.

This clonotype was seen only a few times. This chain joins TRBV3-1 and TRBJ1-2; possible D gene TRBD1, 5 bases. CDR1 LGHDT and CDR2 YNNKEL come from the germline V gene (reference sequence). V lost 2 bases and J lost 1, with 11 bases in between. The CDR3 is 15 residues long. CDR3 in DNA: TGTGCCAGCAGCCAACGGGGACGGTATAACTATGGCTACACCTTC. It is translated as CASSQRGRYNYGYTF.

This clonotype was detected only once. This chain joins TRBV24-1 and TRBJ2-7; TRBD2 agrees at 13 bases. The CDR3 has 15 residues. The J segment lost 5 bases and the V segment lost 5 bases, leaving 5 bases of the junction unmatched. Per germline, CDR1 KGHDR and CDR2 SFDVKD. CDR3 sequence: CATSASGLAGDEQYF. The DNA for the CDR3 is TGTGCCACCAGTGCTTCCGGACTAGCGGGGGACGAGCAGTACTTC.

This clonotype was seen at least ten times. The chain combines TRBV6-5 with TRBJ2-6; no firm D call. Trimming took 2 bases from V and 2 from J, leaving 7 bases between them. The CDR3 has 15 amino acids. CDR1 is MNHEY, CDR2 SVGAGI, per germline. CDR3 nucleotide sequence: TGTGCCAGCAGTTACGCGCAGACTGGGGCCAACGTCCTGACTTTC. This sequence encodes CASSYAQTGANVLTF.

The V gene is TRBV20-1, the J gene TRBJ1-2; the match to TRBD1 covers 7 bases. The V and J ends lost 6 bases and 5 bases, in that order; junction bases with no gene match: 3. CDR3 length: 11 residues. Germline CDR1 DFQATT, CDR2 SNEGSKA (reference sequence). CDR3: CSARQGYGYTF. The CDR3 DNA reads as TGCAGTGCCCGACAGGGTTATGGCTACACCTTC.

This clonotype was seen at least ten times. The V call is TRBV6-1, the J call TRBJ2-3, with D uncertain. V dropped 3 bases and J dropped 2 bases, with 9 bases sitting between them. The V gene's germline CDR1 is MNHNS and CDR2 SASEGT. The CDR3 is 14 amino acids. The CDR3 nucleotides read TGTGCCAGCAGTGATAACACCCCCACAGATACGCAGTATTTT. This encodes CASSDNTPTDTQYF.

This clonotype was observed many times. The gene calls are TRBV20-1 and TRBJ1-5; tentative D call: TRBD1 (6 bases). Germline CDR1 is DFQATT and CDR2 is SNEGSKA (reference sequence). The CDR3 covers 14 residues. Trimming took 2 bases from V and 3 from J, leaving 11 bases between them. This chain's CDR3 is CSARRGAINQPQHF. DNA of the CDR3: TGCAGTGCTAGAAGGGGGGCTATCAATCAGCCCCAGCATTTT.

The table lists this clonotype with a few counts. The chain is built from TRBV30 and TRBJ2-5; possibly TRBD1 for D (5 bases). The CDR3 is 15 amino acids. Trimming cost V 0 bases and J 1 base, with 12 bases left between them. In germline, CDR1 is GTSNPN, CDR2 SVGIG (reference sequence). Written as DNA, the CDR3 is TGTGCCTGGAGTGTAGGACATATGATCCAAGAGACCCAGTACTTC. Protein: CAWSVGHMIQETQYF.

The chain has TRBV24-1 and TRBJ2-3, with D uncertain. Germline lookup yields CDR1 KGHDR and CDR2 SFDVKD. V dropped 8 bases and J dropped 6 bases, with 8 bases sitting between them. This CDR3 has 11 amino acids. CDR3 in DNA: TGTGCCACCACAGGAAGGGATACGCAGTATTTT. Encoded protein: CATTGRDTQYF.

This clonotype has ten or more counts. Here the CDR3 DNA reads TGTGCCAGCAGTGAAGAAGGAGGGCAGTATTTT. Its translation is CASSEEGGQYF. The rearrangement joins TRBV6-1 to TRBJ2-3; D perhaps matches TRBD2 (5 bases). V was trimmed by 1 base and J by 11 bases, leaving 7 bases between them. The CDR3 length is 11 residues. CDR1 is MNHNS and CDR2 is SASEGT in the germline V gene.

This chain uses TRBV25-1 with TRBJ1-6; D is possibly TRBD1 (5 bases). The CDR3 sequence is 14 residues long. Germline lookup yields CDR1 MGHDK and CDR2 SYGVNS. V was clipped by 0 bases and J by 6 bases, with 6 bases between them. The CDR3 loop is CASSEYRANSPLHF. The DNA for the CDR3 is TGTGCCAGCAGTGAATACAGGGCTAATTCACCCCTCCACTTT.

The chain is built from TRBV20-1 and TRBJ2-1, with D possibly called TRBD1 or TRBD2 (7 bases each). V lost 6 bases, J lost 9 bases, and 24 bases lay in between. CDR1 is DFQATT and CDR2 is SNEGSKA in the germline V gene (reference sequence). This CDR3 region has 15 residues. In DNA form, the CDR3 reads TGCAGTGCGCTCCAAGGGGGCGGAGCGGGGACTGAGCAGTTCTTC. Encoded protein: CSALQGGGAGTEQFF.

This clonotype was recorded a few times. The V gene is TRBV7-2, the J gene TRBJ1-5; 8 nucleotides match TRBD1. Germline V gives CDR1 SGHTA, CDR2 FQGNSA. This CDR3 region has 15 residues. V shed 5 bases, J shed 9 bases, and the junction held 12 bases outside the gene matches. The DNA of the CDR3 is TGTGCCAGCAGCGGCAGGGACAGGTGGCAACCGCCCCAGCATTTT. Encoded protein: CASSGRDRWQPPQHF.

Notes on this clonotype: The junction shows a germline mismatch at one end, possibly a read error. The genes are TRBV7-2 and TRBJ2-7; no definite D call. CDR3 length equals 13 residues. Germline lookup yields CDR1 SGHTA and CDR2 FQGNSA. The CDR3 reads CAGSQFESYEQYF. CDR3 coding DNA: TGTGCCGGCAGCCAATTCGAGAGCTACGAGCAGTACTTC.

The chain combines TRBV10-3 with TRBJ1-6; 8 bases are shared with TRBD1. Germline V gives CDR1 ENHRY, CDR2 SYGVKD. V lost 4 bases, J lost 6 bases, and 5 bases stayed unmatched. The CDR3 runs 15 residues. CDR3 sequence (DNA): TGTGCCATCAGTGGACAGGGGATCGGTAATTCACCCCTCCACTTT. It encodes CAISGQGIGNSPLHF.

There are many counts of this clonotype. The chain is built from TRBV7-2 and TRBJ1-1; 7 bases map to TRBD1. The CDR3 sequence is 15 residues long. The germline V gene encodes CDR1 SGHTA and CDR2 FQGNSA. J was trimmed by 3 bases and V by 7 bases; bases with no gene match: 11. This CDR3 reads CASTSFWTGYTEAFF. CDR3 DNA: TGTGCCAGCACCTCCTTTTGGACAGGTTACACTGAAGCTTTCTTT. Looking up the rest from reference TRBV7-2 and TRBJ1-1 gives the full variable domain: GAGVSQSPSNKVTEKGKDVELRCDPISGHTALYWYRQSLGQGLEFLIYFQGNSAPDKSGLPSDRFSAERTGGSVSTLTIQRTQQEDSAVYLCASTSFWTGYTEAFFGQGTRLTVV.

V usage is TRBV7-3 and J usage is TRBJ2-1; 12 bases are shared with TRBD2. CDR3 length: 15 amino acids. V lost 6 bases to trimming and J lost 12 bases; unmatched junction nucleotides: 12. The germline V gene encodes CDR1 SGHTA and CDR2 FQGTGA. CDR3 nucleotides: TGTGCCAGCAGTCCCTTGACTAGCGGGAGCTTCTTGCAGTTCTTC. This translates into CASSPLTSGSFLQFF.

This clonotype was picked up many times. This sequence joins TRBV7-8 and TRBJ2-7; 10 bases are shared with TRBD2. Germline V gene lookup returns CDR1 SGHVS and CDR2 FQNEAQ. The CDR3 is made up of 16 amino acids. V trimming: 2 bases; J trimming: 1 base; junction bases outside the gene matches: 5. The CDR3 spells CASSLPSSGGSYEQYF. DNA for the CDR3: TGTGCCAGCAGCTTACCCTCTAGCGGGGGTTCCTACGAGCAGTACTTC.

This clonotype was detected many times. V is TRBV6-5 and J is TRBJ1-1, with D perhaps TRBD1 (6 bases). Trimming left V 6 bases short and J 2 bases short, with 10 bases between. Germline V CDR1 and CDR2: MNHEY, SVGAGI. The CDR3 contains 13 residues. The CDR3 bases are TGTGCCAGCAGCCCACAGGGTAACACTGAAGCTTTCTTT. It encodes CASSPQGNTEAFF.

This clonotype was picked up many times. The chain combines TRBV2 with TRBJ2-6; D is perhaps TRBD2 (5 bases). Per the germline V gene, CDR1 is SNHLY and CDR2 is FYNNEI. CDR3 length equals 15 residues. With 7 bases removed from V and 3 bases from J, the gap between germline ends came to 13 bases. In DNA, the CDR3 is TGTGCCAGCATCCGGGCCCGGGGTGGGGCCAACGTCCTGACTTTC. Translation gives CASIRARGGANVLTF.

This chain connects TRBV7-8 to TRBJ1-3; no reliable D call. Germline-derived CDR1 and CDR2 are SGHVS and FQNEAQ. V lost 6 bases and J lost 0, with 9 bases in between. The CDR3 is made up of 14 amino acids. The chain's CDR3 is CASRYTNSGNTIYF. CDR3 in DNA: TGTGCCAGCAGGTACACCAACTCTGGAAACACCATATATTTT.

This clonotype has a handful of counts. A much larger clone sits a single nucleotide away, making a read error possible. The rearrangement joins TRBV5-1 to TRBJ1-2, with D perhaps matching TRBD1 (5 bases). Trimming removed 3 bases at V and 8 bases at J, with 23 bases between. From germline, CDR1 is SGHRS and CDR2 YFSETQ. CDR3 length equals 16 residues. Written as DNA, the CDR3 is TGCGCCAGCAGCTATCTCCCGGAGAGCTTCAGGGAGGGCTACACCTTC. As protein: CASSYLPESFREGYTF.

The rearrangement links TRBV14 to TRBJ1-1; D gene uncertain. CDR3 length: 13 amino acids. The V gene lost 4 bases and the J gene lost 0 bases, with 6 bases spanning the gap. Per the germline V gene, CDR1 is SGHDN and CDR2 is FVKESK. CDR3 sequence (DNA): TGTGCCAGCAGCCGTGATATGAACACTGAAGCTTTCTTT. It yields the protein CASSRDMNTEAFF.

This clonotype has at least ten counts. The chain employs TRBV27 and TRBJ2-7; 7 nucleotides align to TRBD2. The CDR3 covers 15 residues. Germline-derived CDR1 and CDR2 are MNHEY and SMNVEV (reference sequence). V dropped 4 bases and J dropped 3; count of bases not matched to a gene: 9. The CDR3 bases are TGTGCCAGCAGTTCCAGCGGGATTGGACACTACGAGCAGTACTTC. Protein: CASSSSGIGHYEQYF.

The sample holds many counts of this clonotype. This could be a read error, since a much larger clone is one nucleotide away. This chain uses TRBV7-2 with TRBJ2-1; D unresolved. The V and J ends lost 5 bases and 8 bases respectively, with 13 bases between them. There are 13 residues in the CDR3. The V gene's germline CDR1 is SGHTA and CDR2 FQGNSA. CDR3 DNA sequence: TGTGCCAGCAGCCCCTACCTATCCGATGAGCAGTTCTTC. Encoded protein: CASSPYLSDEQFF.

The rearrangement uses TRBV7-6 and TRBJ2-1, with D possibly matching TRBD2 (5 bases). This CDR3 region has 16 residues. Germline CDR1 reads SGHVS; CDR2 reads FNYEAQ. V shed 5 bases and J shed 0 bases, with 14 bases lying between them. The DNA of the CDR3 is TGTGCCAGCAGCGTTGACCGACGGGGCTCCTACAATGAGCAGTTCTTC. Its protein is CASSVDRRGSYNEQFF.

This clonotype was observed a single time. The J gene is TRBJ1-5, the V gene TRBV9; 11 nucleotides match TRBD1. V gave up 5 bases and J gave up 6 bases; unmatched junction bases: 4. Germline V gene sequence: CDR1 SGDLS, CDR2 YYNGEE. This CDR3 has 14 residues. The CDR3 loop is CASSPGTGGQPQHF. The CDR3, as DNA: TGTGCCAGCAGTCCCGGGACAGGGGGTCAGCCCCAGCATTTT.

CDR3 coding DNA: TGTGCCAGTAGCGGACAGAACACTGAAGCTTTCTTT. It is translated as CASSGQNTEAFF. The genes are TRBV19 and TRBJ1-1, with D possibly matching TRBD1 (5 bases). V was pared by 6 bases and J by 1 base, with 6 bases between. Germline V gene sequence: CDR1 LNHDA, CDR2 SQIVND (reference sequence). This CDR3 contains 12 residues.

This clonotype was counted ten times or more. The V gene is TRBV4-2, the J gene TRBJ1-2, with 7 nucleotides matching TRBD1. The germline CDR1 and CDR2 sequences are LGHNA and YNFKEQ. The CDR3 extends over 13 amino acids. Losses at the gene ends were 3 bases for V and 8 bases for J; bases not matched to a gene: 6. CDR3 in amino acids: CASSHIDRAGYTF. As DNA, the CDR3 is TGTGCCAGCAGCCATATCGACAGGGCCGGCTACACCTTC.

This clonotype was detected ten times or more. This chain joins TRBV7-2 and TRBJ1-1; D is unresolved. Germline CDR1 SGHTA, CDR2 FQGNSA. V lost 1 base to trimming and J lost 1 base, with 10 bases between them. This CDR3 contains 15 residues. CDR3 amino acids: CASSLGGEGNTEAFF. Written as DNA, the CDR3 is TGTGCCAGCAGCTTAGGCGGGGAAGGGAACACTGAAGCTTTCTTT. The full variable domain, its missing parts supplied by reference TRBV7-2 and TRBJ1-1, is GAGVSQSPSNKVTEKGKDVELRCDPISGHTALYWYRQSLGQGLEFLIYFQGNSAPDKSGLPSDRFSAERTGGSVSTLTIQRTQQEDSAVYLCASSLGGEGNTEAFFGQGTRLTVV.

The rearrangement links TRBV19 to TRBJ2-1, with TRBD1 matching over 7 bases. This CDR3 has 16 amino acids. Per germline, CDR1 LNHDA and CDR2 SQIVND (reference sequence). Trimming cost V 4 bases and J 5 bases; bases outside gene matches: 11. In DNA form, the CDR3 reads TGTGCCAGTAGTACCTCTGGGACAGAGTGGAACAATGAGCAGTTCTTC. Translating it yields CASSTSGTEWNNEQFF.

This clonotype was found many times. V gene TRBV11-2 combines with J gene TRBJ2-7, with TRBD1 matching over 8 bases. Germline V CDR1 and CDR2: SGHAT, FQNNGV. After removal of 3 bases from V and 4 bases from J, the junction contained 5 bases not matched to a gene. The CDR3 is 14 amino acids. CDR3 coding DNA: TGTGCCAGCAGCTTTATCCAGGGGGCTTACGAGCAGTACTTC. The encoded protein is CASSFIQGAYEQYF.